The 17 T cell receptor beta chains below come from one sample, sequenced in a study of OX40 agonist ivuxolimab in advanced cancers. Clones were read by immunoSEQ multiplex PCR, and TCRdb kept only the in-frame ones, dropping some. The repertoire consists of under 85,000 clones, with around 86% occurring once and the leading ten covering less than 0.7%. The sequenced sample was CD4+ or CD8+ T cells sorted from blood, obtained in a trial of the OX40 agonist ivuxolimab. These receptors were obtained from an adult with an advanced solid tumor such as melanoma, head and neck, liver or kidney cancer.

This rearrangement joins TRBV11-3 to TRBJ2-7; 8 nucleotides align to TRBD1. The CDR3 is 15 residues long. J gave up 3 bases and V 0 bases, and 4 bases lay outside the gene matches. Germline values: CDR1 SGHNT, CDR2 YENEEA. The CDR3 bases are TGTGCCAGCAGCTTAGATGCCGGACAGGGCTACGAGCAGTACTTC. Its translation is CASSLDAGQGYEQYF.

The CDR3 protein is CAWSRTKTQYF. CDR3 nucleotide sequence: TGTGCCTGGAGCAGGACAAAGACCCAGTACTTC. The chain employs TRBV30 and TRBJ2-5; tentative D call: TRBD1 (5 bases). Trimming shortened V by 3 bases and J by 6 bases, and 8 bases separated the two germline ends. Germline-derived CDR1 and CDR2 are GTSNPN and SVGIG (reference sequence). This CDR3 has 11 residues.

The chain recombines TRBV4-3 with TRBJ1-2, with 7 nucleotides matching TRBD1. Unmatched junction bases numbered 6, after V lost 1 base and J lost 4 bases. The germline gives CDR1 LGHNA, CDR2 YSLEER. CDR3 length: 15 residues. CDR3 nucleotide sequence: TGCGCCAGCAGCCAAGGCTCAGGGGGTAGCTATGGCTACACCTTC. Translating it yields CASSQGSGGSYGYTF.

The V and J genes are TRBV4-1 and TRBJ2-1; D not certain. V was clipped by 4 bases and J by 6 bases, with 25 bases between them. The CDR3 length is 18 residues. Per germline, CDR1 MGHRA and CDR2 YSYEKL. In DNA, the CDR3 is TGCGCCAGCAGCCGTGAGGACCGACTGATGGCTTCGGGCAATGAGCAGTTCTTC. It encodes CASSREDRLMASGNEQFF.

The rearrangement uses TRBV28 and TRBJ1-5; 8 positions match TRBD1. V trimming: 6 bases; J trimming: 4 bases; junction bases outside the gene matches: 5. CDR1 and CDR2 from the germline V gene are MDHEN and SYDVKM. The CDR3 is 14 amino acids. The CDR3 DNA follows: TGTGCCAGCAGATCGACAGGGGATAATCAGCCCCAGCATTTT. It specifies CASRSTGDNQPQHF. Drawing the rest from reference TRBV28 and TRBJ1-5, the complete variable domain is DVKVTQSSRYLVKRTGEKVFLECVQDMDHENMFWYRQDPGLGLRLIYFSYDVKMKEKGDIPEGYSVSREKKERFSLILESASTNQTSMYLCASRSTGDNQPQHFGDGTRLSIL.

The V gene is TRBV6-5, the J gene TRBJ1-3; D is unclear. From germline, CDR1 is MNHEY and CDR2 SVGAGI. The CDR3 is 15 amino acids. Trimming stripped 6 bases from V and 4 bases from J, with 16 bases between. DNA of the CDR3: TGTGCCAGCAGATCCGCAAACTCTCGAGGAAACACCATATATTTT. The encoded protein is CASRSANSRGNTIYF.

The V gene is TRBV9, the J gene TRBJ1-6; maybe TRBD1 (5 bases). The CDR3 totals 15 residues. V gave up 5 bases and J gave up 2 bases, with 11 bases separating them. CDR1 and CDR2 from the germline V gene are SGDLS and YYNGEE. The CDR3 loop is CASRVGTAYNSPLHF. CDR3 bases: TGTGCCAGCAGGGTCGGGACGGCCTATAATTCACCCCTCCACTTT.

The chain's CDR3 is CAISDQVELFF. The CDR3 DNA is TGTGCCATCAGTGACCAAGTGGAGCTGTTTTTT. The chain links TRBV10-3 to TRBJ2-2; the D is unclear. The CDR3 length is 11 residues. V dropped 3 bases and J dropped 10 bases, with 6 bases sitting between them. Germline V gives CDR1 ENHRY, CDR2 SYGVKD.

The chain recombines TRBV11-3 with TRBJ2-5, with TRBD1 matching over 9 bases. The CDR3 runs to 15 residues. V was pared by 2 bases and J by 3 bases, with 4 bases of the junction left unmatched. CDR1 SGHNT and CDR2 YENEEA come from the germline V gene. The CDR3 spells CASSLRGDREETQYF. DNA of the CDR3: TGTGCCAGCAGCTTAAGGGGGGACAGGGAAGAGACCCAGTACTTC.

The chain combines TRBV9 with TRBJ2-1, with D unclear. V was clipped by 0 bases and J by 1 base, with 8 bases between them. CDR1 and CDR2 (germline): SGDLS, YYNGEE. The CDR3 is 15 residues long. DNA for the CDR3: TGTGCCAGCAGCGTAGGGGCGTCGTCCTACAATGAGCAGTTCTTC. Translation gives CASSVGASSYNEQFF.

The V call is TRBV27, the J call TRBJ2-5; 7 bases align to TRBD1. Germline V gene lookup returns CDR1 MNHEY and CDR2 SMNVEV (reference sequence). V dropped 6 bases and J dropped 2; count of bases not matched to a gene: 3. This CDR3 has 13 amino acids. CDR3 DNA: TGTGCCAGCAGACGACAGGGTCAAGAGACCCAGTACTTC. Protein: CASRRQGQETQYF.

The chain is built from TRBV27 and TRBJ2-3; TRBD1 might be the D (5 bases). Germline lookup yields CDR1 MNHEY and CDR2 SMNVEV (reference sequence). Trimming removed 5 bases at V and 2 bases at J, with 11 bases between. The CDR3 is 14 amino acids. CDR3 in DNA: TGTGCCAGCAGTGGGCGACAGATCACAGATACGCAGTATTTT. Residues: CASSGRQITDTQYF.

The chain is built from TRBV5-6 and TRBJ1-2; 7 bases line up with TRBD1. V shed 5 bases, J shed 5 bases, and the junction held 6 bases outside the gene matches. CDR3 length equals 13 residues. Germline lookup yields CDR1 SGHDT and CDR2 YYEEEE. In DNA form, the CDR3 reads TGTGCCAGCAGAGGGGGCAGGAGATATGGCTACACCTTC. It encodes CASRGGRRYGYTF.

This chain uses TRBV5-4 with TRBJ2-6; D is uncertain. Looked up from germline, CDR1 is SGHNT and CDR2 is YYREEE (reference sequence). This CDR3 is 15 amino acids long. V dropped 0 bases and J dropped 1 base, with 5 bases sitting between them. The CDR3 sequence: CASSLGASGANVLTF. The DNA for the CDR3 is TGTGCCAGCAGCTTGGGAGCTTCTGGGGCCAACGTCCTGACTTTC.

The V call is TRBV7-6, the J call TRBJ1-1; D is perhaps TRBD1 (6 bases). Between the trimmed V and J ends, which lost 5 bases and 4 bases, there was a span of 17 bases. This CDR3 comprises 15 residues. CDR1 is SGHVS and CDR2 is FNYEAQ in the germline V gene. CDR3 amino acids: CASSPITGIGTEAFF. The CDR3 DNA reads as TGTGCCAGCAGCCCAATCACAGGGATCGGCACTGAAGCTTTCTTT.

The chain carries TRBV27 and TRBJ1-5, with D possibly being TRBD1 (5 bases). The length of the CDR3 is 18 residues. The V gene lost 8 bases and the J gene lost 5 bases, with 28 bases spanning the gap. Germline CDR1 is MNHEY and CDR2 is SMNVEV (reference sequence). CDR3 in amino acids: CASVRRQRRGIGDQPQHF. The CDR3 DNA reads TGTGCCAGCGTACGCCGACAGAGGCGGGGGATAGGGGATCAGCCCCAGCATTTT.

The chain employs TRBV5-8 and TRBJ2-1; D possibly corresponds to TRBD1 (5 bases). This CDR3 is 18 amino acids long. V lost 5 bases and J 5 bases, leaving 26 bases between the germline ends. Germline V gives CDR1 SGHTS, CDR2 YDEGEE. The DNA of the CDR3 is TGTGCCAGCAGTTACCTGGGGCCCTTAGGAGACCCCCACAATGAGCAGTTCTTC. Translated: CASSYLGPLGDPHNEQFF.